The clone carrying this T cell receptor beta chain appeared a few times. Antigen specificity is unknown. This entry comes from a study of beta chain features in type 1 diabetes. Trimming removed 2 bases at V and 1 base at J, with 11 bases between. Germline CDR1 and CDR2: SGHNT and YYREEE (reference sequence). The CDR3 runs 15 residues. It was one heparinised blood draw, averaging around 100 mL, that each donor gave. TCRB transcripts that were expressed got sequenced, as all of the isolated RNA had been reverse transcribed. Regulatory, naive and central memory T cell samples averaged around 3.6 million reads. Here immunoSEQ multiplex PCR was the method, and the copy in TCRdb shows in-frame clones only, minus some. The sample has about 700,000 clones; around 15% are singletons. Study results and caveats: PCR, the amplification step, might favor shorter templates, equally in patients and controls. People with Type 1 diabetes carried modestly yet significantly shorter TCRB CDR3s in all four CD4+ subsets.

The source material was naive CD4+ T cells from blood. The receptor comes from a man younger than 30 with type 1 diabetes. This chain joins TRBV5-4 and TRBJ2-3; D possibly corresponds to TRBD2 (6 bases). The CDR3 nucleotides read TGTGCCAGCAGCTTCGCGGGCGGGGGCACAGATACGCAGTATTTT. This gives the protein CASSFAGGGTDTQYF.